Below, one T cell receptor beta chain is given with its context. Sample-barcoded 5' priming and a J-beta primer mix drove a second PCR of roughly 7 to 11 cycles. TCRdb ran MiXCR on the 5' RACE reads and lists one entry per CDR3 protein. The data contain roughly 800,000 distinct CDR3 sequences, nearly 60% of them singletons. This record belongs to a study of blood T cells in healthy people across ages. About the research overall: There was about one barcoded beta molecule captured by template switching per two T cells.

V gave up 6 bases and J gave up 4 bases, with 13 bases separating them. There are 13 residues in the CDR3. Germline lookup yields CDR1 MNHEY and CDR2 SVGEGT. The sample comprised blood. This TCR derives from a man aged 25 to 45 in good health. V is TRBV6-2 or TRBV6-3 and J is TRBJ2-7, with D perhaps TRBD2 (6 bases). The CDR3 region is CASRTSISYEQYF. The CDR3 coding sequence is TGTGCCAGCAGGACTAGTATATCTTACGAGCAGTACTTC.